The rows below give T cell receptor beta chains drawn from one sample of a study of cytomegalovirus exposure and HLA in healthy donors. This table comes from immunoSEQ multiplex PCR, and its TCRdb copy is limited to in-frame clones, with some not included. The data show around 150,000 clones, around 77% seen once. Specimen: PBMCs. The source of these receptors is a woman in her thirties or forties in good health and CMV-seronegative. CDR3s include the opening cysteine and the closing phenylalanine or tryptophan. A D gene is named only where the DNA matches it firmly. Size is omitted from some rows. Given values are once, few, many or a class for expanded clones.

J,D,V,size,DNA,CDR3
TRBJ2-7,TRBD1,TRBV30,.,TGTGCCTGGAGTGCGTTGGGGGGACAGGTCTACGAGCAGTACTTC,CAWSALGGQVYEQYF
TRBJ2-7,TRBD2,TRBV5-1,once,TGCGCCAGCAGCTTGGGACTAGCGGGGGATTCCTACGAGCAGTACTTC,CASSLGLAGDSYEQYF
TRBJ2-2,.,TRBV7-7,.,TGTGCTAGCAGCTTAGCGGAGGGGACAGCGAACACCGGGGAGCTGTTTTTT,CASSLAEGTANTGELFF
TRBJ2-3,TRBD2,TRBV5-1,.,TGCGCCAGCAGCTCCATTAGCGGGAGAACAGATACGCAGTATTTT,CASSSISGRTDTQYF
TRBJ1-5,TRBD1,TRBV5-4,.,TGTGCCAGCAGCTTACGAACAGGGGGGCCCAGGGAGCCCCAGCATTTT,CASSLRTGGPREPQHF
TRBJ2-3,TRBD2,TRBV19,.,TGTGCCAGTAGTATCATTGCGGGAGGGCTCACAGATACGCAGTATTTT,CASSIIAGGLTDTQYF
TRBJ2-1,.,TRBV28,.,TGTGCCAGCAGTGCTTGGGACTCAAACAATGAGCAGTTCTTC,CASSAWDSNNEQFF
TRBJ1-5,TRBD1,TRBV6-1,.,TGTGCCAGCAAGGGACAGGGGTTAAATCAGCCCCAGCATTTT,CASKGQGLNQPQHF
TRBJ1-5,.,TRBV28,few,TGTGCCAGCAGTTTCAGGGGATCCTCCAATCAGCCCCAGCATTTT,CASSFRGSSNQPQHF
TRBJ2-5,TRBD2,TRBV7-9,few,TGTGCCAGCAGCTTAACCCGAGGACTAGCGGGAGGTGGGTTGGAGACCCAGTACTTC,CASSLTRGLAGGGLETQYF
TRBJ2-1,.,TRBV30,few,TGTGCCTGGAGTGTAGTACTATCGGGAGAAGTTTTTGGAAATGAGCAGTTCTTC,CAWSVVLSGEVFGNEQFF
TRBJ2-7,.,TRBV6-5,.,TGTGCCAGCAGTTTGGCAGGAACCCACGAGCAGTACTTC,CASSLAGTHEQYF
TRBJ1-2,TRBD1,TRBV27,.,TGTGCCAGCAGGGGACAGGGTGTTGATGGCTACACCTTC,CASRGQGVDGYTF
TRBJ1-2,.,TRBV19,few,TGTGCCAGTAGTATGGGAGTCCCGAGGGGGTATGGCTACACCTTC,CASSMGVPRGYGYTF